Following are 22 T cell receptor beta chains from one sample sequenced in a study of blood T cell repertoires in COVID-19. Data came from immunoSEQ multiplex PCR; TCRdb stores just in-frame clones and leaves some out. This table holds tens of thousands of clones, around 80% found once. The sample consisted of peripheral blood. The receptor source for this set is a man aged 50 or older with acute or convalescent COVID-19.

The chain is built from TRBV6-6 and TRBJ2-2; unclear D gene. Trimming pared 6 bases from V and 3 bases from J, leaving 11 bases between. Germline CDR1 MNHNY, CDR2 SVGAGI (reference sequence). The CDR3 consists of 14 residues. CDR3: CASSLSRHTGELFF. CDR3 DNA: TGTGCCAGCAGCCTCTCGCGTCACACCGGGGAGCTGTTTTTT.

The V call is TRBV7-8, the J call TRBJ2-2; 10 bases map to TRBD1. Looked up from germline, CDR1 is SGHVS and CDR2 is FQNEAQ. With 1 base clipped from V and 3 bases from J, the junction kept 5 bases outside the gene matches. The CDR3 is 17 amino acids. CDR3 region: CASSLVTGGFHTGELFF. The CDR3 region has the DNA TGTGCCAGCAGCTTAGTGACAGGGGGCTTTCACACCGGGGAGCTGTTTTTT.

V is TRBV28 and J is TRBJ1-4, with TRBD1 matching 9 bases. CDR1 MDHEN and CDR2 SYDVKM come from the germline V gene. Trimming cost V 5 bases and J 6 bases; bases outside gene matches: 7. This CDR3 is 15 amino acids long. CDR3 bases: TGTGCCAGCAGTCCGCAGGGACAGGGTGATGAAAAACTGTTTTTT. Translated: CASSPQGQGDEKLFF.

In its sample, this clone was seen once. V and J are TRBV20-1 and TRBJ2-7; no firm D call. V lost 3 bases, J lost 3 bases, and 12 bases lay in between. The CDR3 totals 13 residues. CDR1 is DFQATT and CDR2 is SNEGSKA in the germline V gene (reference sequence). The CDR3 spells CSASVARGYEQYF. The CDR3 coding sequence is TGCAGTGCTAGTGTGGCTAGAGGCTACGAGCAGTACTTC.

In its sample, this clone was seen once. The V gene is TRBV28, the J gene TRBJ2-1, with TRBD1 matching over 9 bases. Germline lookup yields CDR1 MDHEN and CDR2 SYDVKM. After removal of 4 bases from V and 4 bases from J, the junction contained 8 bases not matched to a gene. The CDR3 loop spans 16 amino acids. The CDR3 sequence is CASSSSGQGGYNEQFF. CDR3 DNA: TGTGCCAGCAGTTCGTCGGGACAGGGAGGATACAATGAGCAGTTCTTC.

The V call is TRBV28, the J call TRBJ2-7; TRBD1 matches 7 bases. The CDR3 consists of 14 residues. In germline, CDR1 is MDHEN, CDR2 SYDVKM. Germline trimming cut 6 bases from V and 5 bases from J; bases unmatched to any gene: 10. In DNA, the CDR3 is TGTGCCAGCAGCTCCCTTGAAGGGGGCAACGAGCAGTACTTC. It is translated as CASSSLEGGNEQYF.

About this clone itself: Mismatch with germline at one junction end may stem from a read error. CDR3 loop: CASSRGTADF. CDR3 coding DNA: TGTGCCAGCAGCCGGGGGACAGCGGATTTT. The chain joins TRBV3-1 (or the pseudogene TRBV3-2) to TRBJ1-4, with 7 bases lining up with TRBD1. Germline V lookup: CDR1 LGHDT, CDR2 YNNKEL (reference sequence). The CDR3 is 10 amino acids.

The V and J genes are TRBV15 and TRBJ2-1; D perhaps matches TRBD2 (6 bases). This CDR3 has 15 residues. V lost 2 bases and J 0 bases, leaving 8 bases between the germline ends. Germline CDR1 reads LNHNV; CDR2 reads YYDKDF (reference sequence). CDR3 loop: CATSRPSDSYNEQFF. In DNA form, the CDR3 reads TGTGCCACCAGCAGACCTAGCGACTCCTACAATGAGCAGTTCTTC. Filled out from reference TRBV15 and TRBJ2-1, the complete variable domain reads DAMVIQNPRYQVTQFGKPVTLSCSQTLNHNVMYWYQQKSSQAPKLLFHYYDKDFNNEADTPDNFQSRRPNTSFCFLDIRSPGLGDTAMYLCATSRPSDSYNEQFFGPGTRLTVL.

The CDR3 nucleotides are TGTGCCAGCACCCCCAGGTCGGCCTACGAGCAGTACTTC. It yields the protein CASTPRSAYEQYF. This chain uses TRBV6-2 or TRBV6-3 with TRBJ2-7; D remains unclear. The V gene's germline CDR1 is MNHEY and CDR2 SVGEGT. Trimming stripped 7 bases from V and 2 bases from J, with 12 bases between. This CDR3 has 13 amino acids.

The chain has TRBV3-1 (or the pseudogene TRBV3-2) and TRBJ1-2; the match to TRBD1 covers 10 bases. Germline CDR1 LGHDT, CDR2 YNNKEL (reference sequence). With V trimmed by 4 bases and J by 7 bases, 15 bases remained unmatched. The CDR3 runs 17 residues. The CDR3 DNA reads TGTGCCAGCAGCCGGCGGGGACAGGGGCGGGTGGGCCTTGGCTACACCTTC. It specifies CASSRRGQGRVGLGYTF.

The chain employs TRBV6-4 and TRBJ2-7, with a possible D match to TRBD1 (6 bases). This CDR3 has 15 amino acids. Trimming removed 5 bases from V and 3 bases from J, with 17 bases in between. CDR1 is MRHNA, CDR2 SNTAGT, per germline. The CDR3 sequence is CASSRDTSMYYEQYF. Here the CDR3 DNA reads TGTGCCAGCAGTAGGGACACCAGTATGTACTACGAGCAGTACTTC.

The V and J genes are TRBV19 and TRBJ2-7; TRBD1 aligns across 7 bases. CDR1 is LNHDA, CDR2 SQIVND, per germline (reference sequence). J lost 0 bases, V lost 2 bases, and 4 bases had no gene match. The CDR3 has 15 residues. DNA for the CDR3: TGTGCCAGTAGTATATACGGGACAGCCTCCTACGAGCAGTACTTC. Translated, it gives CASSIYGTASYEQYF.

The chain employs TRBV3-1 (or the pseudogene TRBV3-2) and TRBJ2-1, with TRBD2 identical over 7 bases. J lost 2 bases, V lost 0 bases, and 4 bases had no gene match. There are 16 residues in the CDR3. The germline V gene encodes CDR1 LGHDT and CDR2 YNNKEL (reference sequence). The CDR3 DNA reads TGTGCCAGCAGCCAAGATGCTAGCGGCACCTACAATGAGCAGTTCTTC. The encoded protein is CASSQDASGTYNEQFF.

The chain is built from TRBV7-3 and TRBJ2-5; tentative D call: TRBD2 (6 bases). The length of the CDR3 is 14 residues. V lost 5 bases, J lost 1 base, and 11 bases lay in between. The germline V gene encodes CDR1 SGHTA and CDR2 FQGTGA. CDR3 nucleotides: TGTGCCAGCAGCCGGGGAGGAGCCCAAGAGACCCAGTACTTC. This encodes CASSRGGAQETQYF.

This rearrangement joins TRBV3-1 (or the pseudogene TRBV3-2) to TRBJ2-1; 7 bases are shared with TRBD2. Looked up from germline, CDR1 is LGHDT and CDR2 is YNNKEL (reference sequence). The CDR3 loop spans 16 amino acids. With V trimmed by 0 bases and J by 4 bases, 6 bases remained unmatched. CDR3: CASSQEGLAAYNEQFF. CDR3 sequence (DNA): TGTGCCAGCAGCCAAGAGGGCCTAGCGGCTTACAATGAGCAGTTCTTC.

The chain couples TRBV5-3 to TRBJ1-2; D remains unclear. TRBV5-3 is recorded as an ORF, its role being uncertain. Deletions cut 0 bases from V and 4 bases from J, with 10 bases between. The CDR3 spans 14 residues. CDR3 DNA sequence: TGTGCCAGAAGCTTGGGAGACTTGGCCTATGGCTACACCTTC. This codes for CARSLGDLAYGYTF.

CDR3 nucleotide sequence: TGTGCCAGCAGTAGGTCAGGGGAGACCCAGTACTTC. Its translation is CASSRSGETQYF. The chain has TRBV6-2 or TRBV6-3 and TRBJ2-5; possible D gene TRBD1, 5 bases. From germline, CDR1 is MNHEY and CDR2 SVGEGT. Trimming removed 5 bases from V and 5 bases from J, with 9 bases in between. The CDR3 spans 12 residues.

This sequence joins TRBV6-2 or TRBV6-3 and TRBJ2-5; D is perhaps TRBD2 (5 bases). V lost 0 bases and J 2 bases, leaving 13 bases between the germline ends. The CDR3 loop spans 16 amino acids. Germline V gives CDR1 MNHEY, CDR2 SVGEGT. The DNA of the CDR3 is TGTGCCAGCAGTTACTCGTACTGGAAGCGGCAAGAGACCCAGTACTTC. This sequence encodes CASSYSYWKRQETQYF.

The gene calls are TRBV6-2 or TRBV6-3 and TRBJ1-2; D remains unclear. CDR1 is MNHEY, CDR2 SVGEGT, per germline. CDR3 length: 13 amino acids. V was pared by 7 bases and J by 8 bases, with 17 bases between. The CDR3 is CASNPAGFGGYTF. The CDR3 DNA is TGTGCCAGCAACCCTGCAGGATTCGGCGGCTACACCTTC.

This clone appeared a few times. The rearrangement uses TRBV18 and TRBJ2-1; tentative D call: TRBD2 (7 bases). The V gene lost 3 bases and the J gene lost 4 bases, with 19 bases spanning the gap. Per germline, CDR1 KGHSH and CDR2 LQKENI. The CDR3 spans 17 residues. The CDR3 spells CASSPGEGRGPYNEQFF. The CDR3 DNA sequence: TGTGCCAGCTCACCGGGGGAGGGCCGGGGGCCTTACAATGAGCAGTTCTTC. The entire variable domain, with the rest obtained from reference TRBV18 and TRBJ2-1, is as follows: NAGVMQNPRHLVRRRGQEARLRCSPMKGHSHVYWYRQLPEEGLKFMVYLQKENIIDESGMPKERFSAEFPKEGPSILRIQQVVRGDSAAYFCASSPGEGRGPYNEQFFGPGTRLTVL.

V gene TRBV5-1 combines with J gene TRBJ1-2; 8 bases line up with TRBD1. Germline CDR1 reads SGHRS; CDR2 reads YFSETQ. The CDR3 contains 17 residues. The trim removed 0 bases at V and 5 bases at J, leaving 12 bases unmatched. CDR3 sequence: CASSLGAVAGGKYGYTF. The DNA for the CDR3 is TGCGCCAGCAGCTTGGGAGCAGTGGCAGGGGGCAAGTATGGCTACACCTTC.

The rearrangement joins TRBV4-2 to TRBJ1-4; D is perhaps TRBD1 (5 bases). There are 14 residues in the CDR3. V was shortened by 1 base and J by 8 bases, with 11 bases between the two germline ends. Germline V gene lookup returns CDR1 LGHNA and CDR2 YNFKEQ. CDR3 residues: CASSQVRVNEKLFF. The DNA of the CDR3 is TGTGCCAGCAGCCAAGTCAGGGTAAACGAAAAACTGTTTTTT.